These 6 T cell receptor beta chains came from one sample sequenced in a study of T cell responses to AZD1222 COVID-19 vaccine. The method was immunoSEQ multiplex PCR; TCRdb's version includes in-frame clones alone and lacks a portion of them. The sample shows some 140,000 clones, 75% to 95% of them seen only once. The source was peripheral blood, collected on day 0 of AZD1222 vaccination. The source of these receptors is an adult in good health.

This chain links TRBV9 with TRBJ1-6; D might be TRBD1 (6 bases). Germline V gene sequence: CDR1 SGDLS, CDR2 YYNGEE. The CDR3 has 14 amino acids. Trimming left V 0 bases short and J 5 bases short, with 6 bases between. Written as DNA, the CDR3 is TGTGCCAGCAGCGTAGCAGGGGATAATTCACCCCTCCACTTT. Translated: CASSVAGDNSPLHF.

J is TRBJ1-1 and V is TRBV7-9; no clear D. Trimming removed 2 bases from V and 4 bases from J, with 11 bases in between. CDR1 and CDR2 (germline): SEHNR, FQNEAQ (reference sequence). This CDR3 comprises 14 residues. The CDR3, as DNA: TGTGCCAGCAGCTTAAACCCGGGAAGCACTGAAGCTTTCTTT. Translated: CASSLNPGSTEAFF.

This clone is a singleton in its sample. Written as DNA, the CDR3 is TGTGCCAGCAGTTACAGGGCACCCCGAAGCAATCAGCCCCAGCATTTT. This encodes CASSYRAPRSNQPQHF. This chain joins TRBV6-2 or TRBV6-3 and TRBJ1-5; D unclear. V dropped 2 bases and J dropped 1 base, with 12 bases sitting between them. CDR3 length: 16 amino acids. CDR1 is MNHEY and CDR2 is SVGEGT in the germline V gene.

The chain links TRBV11-2 to TRBJ2-1, with 8 bases identical to TRBD1. The trim removed 5 bases at V and 4 bases at J, leaving 7 bases unmatched. There are 15 residues in the CDR3. Germline loops: CDR1 SGHAT, CDR2 FQNNGV. CDR3 coding DNA: TGTGCCAGCAGCCATGGACAGGGCCGATACAATGAGCAGTTCTTC. Translation gives CASSHGQGRYNEQFF.

V is TRBV7-9 and J is TRBJ1-4; 9 bases are a match to TRBD1. Germline V gene sequence: CDR1 SEHNR, CDR2 FQNEAQ (reference sequence). V shed 5 bases and J 6 bases; nucleotides not matched to a gene: 7. CDR3 length: 15 residues. This CDR3 is CASSPPGQGHEKLFF. The CDR3 bases are TGTGCCAGCAGCCCCCCGGGACAGGGACATGAAAAACTGTTTTTT.

The chain recombines TRBV9 with TRBJ1-5, with D unresolved. V gave up 3 bases and J gave up 5 bases, with 9 bases separating them. The CDR3 extends over 13 amino acids. Germline loops: CDR1 SGDLS, CDR2 YYNGEE. In DNA form, the CDR3 reads TGTGCCAGCAGCGCGACCGGGGATCAGCCCCAGCATTTT. This sequence encodes CASSATGDQPQHF.